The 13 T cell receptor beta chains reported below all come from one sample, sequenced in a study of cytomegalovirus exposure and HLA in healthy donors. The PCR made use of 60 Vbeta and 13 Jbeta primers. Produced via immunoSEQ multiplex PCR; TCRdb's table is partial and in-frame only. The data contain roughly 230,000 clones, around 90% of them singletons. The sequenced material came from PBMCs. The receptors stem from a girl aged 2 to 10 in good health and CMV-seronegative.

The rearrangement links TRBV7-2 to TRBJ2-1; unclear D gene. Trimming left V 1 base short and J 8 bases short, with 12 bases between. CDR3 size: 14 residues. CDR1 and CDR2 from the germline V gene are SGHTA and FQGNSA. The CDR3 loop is CASSLGEPIHEQFF. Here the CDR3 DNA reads TGTGCCAGCAGCTTAGGCGAGCCAATTCATGAGCAGTTCTTC.

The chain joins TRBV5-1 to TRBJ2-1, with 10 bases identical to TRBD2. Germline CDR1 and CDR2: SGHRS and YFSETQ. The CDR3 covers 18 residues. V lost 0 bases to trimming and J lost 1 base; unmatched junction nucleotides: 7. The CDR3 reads CASSLGLAGGFSYNEQFF. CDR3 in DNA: TGCGCCAGCAGCTTGGGTTTAGCGGGGGGATTTTCCTACAATGAGCAGTTCTTC.

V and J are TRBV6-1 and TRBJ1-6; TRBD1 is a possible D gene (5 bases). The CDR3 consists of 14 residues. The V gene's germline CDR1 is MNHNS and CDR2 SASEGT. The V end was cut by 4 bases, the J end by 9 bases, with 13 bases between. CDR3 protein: CASSVRQPSSPLHF. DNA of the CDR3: TGTGCCAGCAGTGTTAGACAGCCGAGTTCACCCCTCCACTTT.

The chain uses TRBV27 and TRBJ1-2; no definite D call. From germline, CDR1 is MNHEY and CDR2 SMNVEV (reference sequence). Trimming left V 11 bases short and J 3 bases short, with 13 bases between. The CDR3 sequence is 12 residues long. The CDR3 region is CASGRQDYGYTF. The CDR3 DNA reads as TGTGCCTCGGGAAGGCAGGACTATGGCTACACCTTC.

The CDR3 here is CASSSYGGYSYEQYF. The CDR3 nucleotides read TGTGCCAGTAGTTCCTACGGGGGTTACTCCTACGAGCAGTACTTC. The J gene is TRBJ2-7, the V gene TRBV19; a weak D match, TRBD2 (6 bases). Germline CDR1 is LNHDA and CDR2 is SQIVND (reference sequence). This CDR3 region has 15 residues. Trimming removed 5 bases from V and 0 bases from J, with 14 bases in between.

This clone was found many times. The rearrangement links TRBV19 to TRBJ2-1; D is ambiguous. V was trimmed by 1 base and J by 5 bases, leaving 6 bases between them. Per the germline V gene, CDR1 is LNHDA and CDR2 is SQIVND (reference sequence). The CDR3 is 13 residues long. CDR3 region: CASSIVPNNEQFF. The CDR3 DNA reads TGTGCCAGTAGTATAGTCCCCAACAATGAGCAGTTCTTC. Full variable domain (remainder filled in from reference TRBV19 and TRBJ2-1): DGGITQSPKYLFRKEGQNVTLSCEQNLNHDAMYWYRQDPGQGLRLIYYSQIVNDFQKGDIAEGYSVSREKKESFPLTVTSAQKNPTAFYLCASSIVPNNEQFFGPGTRLTVL.

CDR3 DNA sequence: TGTGCCAGCAGCTTAGAGGGGGCGGGAGAGGTGACAGATACGCAGTATTTT. Protein sequence: CASSLEGAGEVTDTQYF. The rearrangement uses TRBV11-2 and TRBJ2-3, with D possibly TRBD2 on 7 matching bases. V shed 0 bases and J shed 3 bases, with 16 bases lying between them. The CDR3 loop spans 17 amino acids. From germline, CDR1 is SGHAT and CDR2 FQNNGV.

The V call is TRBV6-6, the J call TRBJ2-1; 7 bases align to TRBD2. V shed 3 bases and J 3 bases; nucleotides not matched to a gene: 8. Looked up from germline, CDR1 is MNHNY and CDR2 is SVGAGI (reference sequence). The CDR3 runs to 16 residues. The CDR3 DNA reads TGTGCCAGCAGTTATCGGTCGGGGGAGGGCTACAATGAGCAGTTCTTC. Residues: CASSYRSGEGYNEQFF.

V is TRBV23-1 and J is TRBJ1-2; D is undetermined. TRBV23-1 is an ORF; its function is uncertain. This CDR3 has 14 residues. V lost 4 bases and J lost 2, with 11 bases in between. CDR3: CASSPTGENYGYTF. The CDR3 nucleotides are TGCGCCAGCAGTCCAACGGGAGAGAACTATGGCTACACCTTC.

CDR3 coding DNA: TGTGCTACTAGAGCAGGTTCAGCTTTCTTT. Protein: CATRAGSAFF. This chain connects TRBV28 to TRBJ1-1; no clear D gene. The germline CDR1 and CDR2 sequences are MDHEN and SYDVKM. CDR3 length: 10 residues.

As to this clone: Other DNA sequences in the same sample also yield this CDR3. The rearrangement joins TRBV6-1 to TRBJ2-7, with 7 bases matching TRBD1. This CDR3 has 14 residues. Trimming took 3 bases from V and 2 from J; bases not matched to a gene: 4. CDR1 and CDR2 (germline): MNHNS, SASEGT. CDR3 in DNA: TGTGCCAGCAGTGAGGGCCAGGGGGCCTACGAGCAGTACTTC. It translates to CASSEGQGAYEQYF.

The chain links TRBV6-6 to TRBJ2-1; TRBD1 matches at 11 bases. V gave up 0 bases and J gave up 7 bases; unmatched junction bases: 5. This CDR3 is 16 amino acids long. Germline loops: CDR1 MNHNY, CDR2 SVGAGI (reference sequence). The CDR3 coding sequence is TGTGCCAGCAGTTACTCATGGGACAGGGGGGGGAATGAGCAGTTCTTC. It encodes CASSYSWDRGGNEQFF.

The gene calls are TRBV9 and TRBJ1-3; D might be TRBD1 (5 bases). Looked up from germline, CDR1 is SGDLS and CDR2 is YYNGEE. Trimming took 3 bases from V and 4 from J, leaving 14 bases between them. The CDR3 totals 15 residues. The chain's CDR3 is CASSAQGTLGNTIYF. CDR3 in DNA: TGTGCCAGCAGCGCCCAGGGAACTTTAGGAAACACCATATATTTT.